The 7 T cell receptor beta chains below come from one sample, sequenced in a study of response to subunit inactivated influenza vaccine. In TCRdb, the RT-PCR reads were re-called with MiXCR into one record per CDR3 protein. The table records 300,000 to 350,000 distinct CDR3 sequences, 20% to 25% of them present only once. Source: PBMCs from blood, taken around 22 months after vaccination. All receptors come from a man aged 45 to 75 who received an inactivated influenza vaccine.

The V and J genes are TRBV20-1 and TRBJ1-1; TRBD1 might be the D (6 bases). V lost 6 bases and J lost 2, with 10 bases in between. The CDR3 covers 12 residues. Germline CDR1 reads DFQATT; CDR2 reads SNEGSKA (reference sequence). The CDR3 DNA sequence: TGCAGTGCCACACAGGGAAACACTGAAGCTTTCTTT. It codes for CSATQGNTEAFF.

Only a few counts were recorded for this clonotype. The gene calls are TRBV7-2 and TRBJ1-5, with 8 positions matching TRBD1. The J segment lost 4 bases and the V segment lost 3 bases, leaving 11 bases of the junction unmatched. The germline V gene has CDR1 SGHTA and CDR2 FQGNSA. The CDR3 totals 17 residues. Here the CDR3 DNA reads TGTGCCAGCAGCTTCGGACAGGGTTTAGGGGGGAATCAGCCCCAGCATTTT. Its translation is CASSFGQGLGGNQPQHF.

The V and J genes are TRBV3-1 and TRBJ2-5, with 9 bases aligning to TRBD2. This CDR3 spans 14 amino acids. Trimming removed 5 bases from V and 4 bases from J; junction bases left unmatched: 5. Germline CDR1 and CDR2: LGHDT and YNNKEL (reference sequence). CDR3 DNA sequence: TGTGCCAGCAGCTCCCTTAGCGGGAGAGAGACCCAGTACTTC. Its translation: CASSSLSGRETQYF.

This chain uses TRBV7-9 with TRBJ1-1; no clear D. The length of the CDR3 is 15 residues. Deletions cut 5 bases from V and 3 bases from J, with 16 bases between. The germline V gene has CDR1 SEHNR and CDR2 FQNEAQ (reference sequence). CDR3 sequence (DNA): TGTGCCAGCAGCCCCCAGGAATCGTGGGACACTGAAGCTTTCTTT. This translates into CASSPQESWDTEAFF.

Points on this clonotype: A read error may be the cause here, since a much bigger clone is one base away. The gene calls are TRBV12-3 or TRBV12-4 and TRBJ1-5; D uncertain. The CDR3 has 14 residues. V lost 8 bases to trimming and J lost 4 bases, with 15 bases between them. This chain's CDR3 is CASGRLQENQPQHF. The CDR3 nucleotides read TGTGCCAGCGGTCGCCTTCAGGAGAATCAGCCCCAGCATTTT.

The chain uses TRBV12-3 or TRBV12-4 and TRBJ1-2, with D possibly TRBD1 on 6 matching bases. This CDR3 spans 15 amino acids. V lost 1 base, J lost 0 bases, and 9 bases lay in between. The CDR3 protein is CASSLGWDTNYGYTF. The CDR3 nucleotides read TGTGCCAGCAGTTTAGGCTGGGACACTAACTATGGCTACACCTTC.

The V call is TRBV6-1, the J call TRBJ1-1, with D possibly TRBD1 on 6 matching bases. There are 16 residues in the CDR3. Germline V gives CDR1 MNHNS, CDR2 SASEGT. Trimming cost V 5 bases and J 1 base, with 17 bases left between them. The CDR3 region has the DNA TGTGCCAGCAGTCCCTACAGGGAGGTGAGGAACACTGAAGCTTTCTTT. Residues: CASSPYREVRNTEAFF.